This TCR beta chain originates from a study of blood T cell repertoires in COVID-19. Overall study: Material from acute and convalescent COVID-19 was sourced from the United States, Italy and Spain. T cells, B-cell-depleted T cells, or PBMCs supplied cDNA or gDNA.

The germline V and J ends were trimmed by 4 bases and 2 bases, with 20 bases remaining between them. The CDR3 runs to 17 residues. CDR1 is SGHDN, CDR2 FVKESK, per germline. Original processing notes: How many nucleated cells were present was estimated from reference gene primer amplification. TCRdb keeps only in-frame clones here, not all; method: immunoSEQ multiplex PCR. V and J calls and clone size are those listed in that table; D and trimming were worked out from the DNA. The sample has about 270,000 clones; 84% are singletons. Sequenced: peripheral blood. The rearrangement joins TRBV14 to TRBJ1-1, with D hard to call. The sequence came from a human donor in a cohort sampled during active COVID-19. The CDR3 sequence is CASSLHPMQAQNTEAFF. CDR3 DNA sequence: TGTGCCAGCAGCCTCCACCCGATGCAGGCACAAAACACTGAAGCTTTCTTT.